A selection of T cell receptor beta chains follows, all from one sample in a study of beta chain features in type 1 diabetes. The method was immunoSEQ multiplex PCR; TCRdb's version includes in-frame clones alone and lacks a portion of them. The sample lists hundreds of thousands of clones, more than 13% seen once, with 0.04% in the top ten. Material: naive CD4+ T cells from blood. The receptors were gathered from a man between 18 and 29 years old with type 1 diabetes. The CDR3 runs from the conserved cysteine through the conserved F or W. The order of the fields is CDR3 length, D gene, clone size, J gene, V gene, CDR3 DNA, CDR3 protein. D genes are given only for firm matches. Only some rows state a clone size, as once, few, many or a class for expanded clones.

length: 12
D: TRBD1
size: few
J: TRBJ2-1
V: TRBV7-2
DNA: TGTGCCAGCAGCTCACAGGGGTCTGAGCAGTTCTTC
CDR3: CASSSQGSEQFF

length: 15
D: TRBD1
size: few
J: TRBJ1-2
V: TRBV4-2
DNA: TGTGCCAGCAGCCCAGACAGGGGGTTTGGCTATGGCTACACCTTC
CDR3: CASSPDRGFGYGYTF

length: 17
D: TRBD2
size: few
J: TRBJ2-3
V: TRBV4-2
DNA: TGTGCCAGCAGCCACCCCCGGGGGACTAGCGGGACAGATACGCAGTATTTT
CDR3: CASSHPRGTSGTDTQYF

length: 16
D: NA
size: NA
J: TRBJ1-5
V: TRBV7-2
DNA: TGTGCCAGCAGCTTAGGGCAGGGGCTAAGGGGTCAGCCCCAGCATTTT
CDR3: CASSLGQGLRGQPQHF

length: 14
D: NA
size: NA
J: TRBJ2-7
V: TRBV5-4
DNA: TGTGCCAGCAGCTTGGATGCGGGTACGGAAGAGCAGTACTTC
CDR3: CASSLDAGTEEQYF

length: 15
D: NA
size: NA
J: TRBJ1-1
V: TRBV12-5
DNA: TGTGCTAGTGGTTTGGGCACGCGGGGGAACACTGAAGCTTTCTTT
CDR3: CASGLGTRGNTEAFF

length: 13
D: TRBD1
size: NA
J: TRBJ2-7
V: TRBV29-1
DNA: TGCAGCGTTGATGGGACAGGGCCCGGGGAGCAGTACTTC
CDR3: CSVDGTGPGEQYF

length: 15
D: TRBD1
size: NA
J: TRBJ2-4
V: TRBV7-2
DNA: TGTGCCAGCAGCTCCGGGACAGGGACCAAAAACATTCAGTACTTC
CDR3: CASSSGTGTKNIQYF

length: 13
D: NA
size: NA
J: TRBJ2-2
V: TRBV30
DNA: TGTGCCTGGAGTAAAGCGGGCACCGGGGAGCTGTTTTTT
CDR3: CAWSKAGTGELFF

length: 14
D: NA
size: NA
J: TRBJ2-7
V: TRBV10-3
DNA: TGTGCCATTACGAGCAGGGGGGCCTTCTACGAGCAGTACTTC
CDR3: CAITSRGAFYEQYF

length: 14
D: NA
size: NA
J: TRBJ2-7
V: TRBV7-2
DNA: TGTGCCAGCAGCTCGATCGCCCTAGCCTACGAGCAGTACTTC
CDR3: CASSSIALAYEQYF

length: 13
D: NA
size: NA
J: TRBJ1-6
V: TRBV19
DNA: TGTGCCAGTAGTGGACAGCATAATTCACCCCTCCACTTT
CDR3: CASSGQHNSPLHF

length: 14
D: NA
size: NA
J: TRBJ2-7
V: TRBV5-1
DNA: TGCGCCAGCAGCGAGACCGGGACAATGGACGAGCAGTACTTC
CDR3: CASSETGTMDEQYF

length: 14
D: TRBD2
size: few
J: TRBJ2-3
V: TRBV7-2
DNA: TGTGCCAGCAGCCCAGGACTAGCGGTAGATACGCAGTATTTT
CDR3: CASSPGLAVDTQYF